The 16 T cell receptor beta chains in this list originate from one sample, sequenced in a study of shared clonotypes between healthy human individuals. Terminally differentiated effector memory CD45RA+ cells were excluded from the naive CD8 cells, which were CD45RO-negative and positively selected for CCR7. Some clones are missing from TCRdb's copy, which holds only in-frame ones; the method was immunoSEQ multiplex PCR. This table has hundreds of thousands of clones, 85% to 95% appearing once. The material sequenced was naive CD8+ T cells sorted from blood. Source of these receptors: a woman between 25 and 40 years old in good health.

As to this clone: One junction end does not reproduce the germline sequence, and a read error may be involved. The V gene is TRBV15, the J gene TRBJ2-7, with 9 bases that match TRBD1. Per the germline V gene, CDR1 is LNHNV and CDR2 is YYDKDF (reference sequence). The CDR3 sequence is 14 residues long. The CDR3 loop is CATSRGQGSNEQYF. CDR3 nucleotide sequence: TGTGCCACCAGCAGGGGACAGGGCTCCAACGAGCAGTACTTC.

The CDR3 sequence is CASSAIPGGYNEQFF. The CDR3, as DNA: TGTGCCAGCAGTGCCATTCCGGGAGGATACAATGAGCAGTTCTTC. This chain connects TRBV28 to TRBJ2-1; 7 bases map to TRBD2. The CDR3 has 15 amino acids. The V gene end was trimmed by 5 bases and the J gene end by 4 bases; junction bases not matched to a gene: 8. Germline V gene lookup returns CDR1 MDHEN and CDR2 SYDVKM.

The genes are TRBV7-9 and TRBJ1-5; TRBD1 is a possible D gene (5 bases). The CDR3 is 16 residues long. Germline assignment: CDR1 SEHNR and CDR2 FQNEAQ (reference sequence). Trimming removed 2 bases at V and 4 bases at J, with 15 bases between. CDR3 in amino acids: CASSLRIGGVNQPQHF. The DNA for the CDR3 is TGTGCCAGCAGCTTACGTATCGGGGGGGTAAATCAGCCCCAGCATTTT.

This chain links TRBV5-4 with TRBJ2-7, with TRBD2 matching over 9 bases. Germline CDR1 and CDR2: SGHNT and YYREEE (reference sequence). After removal of 3 bases from V and 6 bases from J, the junction contained 7 bases not matched to a gene. The CDR3 extends over 14 amino acids. As DNA, the CDR3 is TGTGCCAGCAGCTGGACTAGCGCCGGGTCCGAGCAGTACTTC. This translates into CASSWTSAGSEQYF.

The chain combines TRBV13 with TRBJ1-5; TRBD1 aligns across 10 bases. Germline V gene data show CDR1 as PRHDT and CDR2 as FYEKMQ (reference sequence). J gave up 7 bases and V 4 bases, and 4 bases lay outside the gene matches. This CDR3 has 14 residues. The CDR3 nucleotides are TGTGCCAGCAGCTCCGGGACAGGGGTACAGCCCCAGCATTTT. Translation: CASSSGTGVQPQHF.

This clone has only a few counts. The V and J genes are TRBV7-9 and TRBJ1-2; tentative D call: TRBD1 (6 bases). This CDR3 is 13 amino acids long. Trimming removed 6 bases at V and 7 bases at J, with 15 bases between. Germline CDR1 reads SEHNR; CDR2 reads FQNEAQ (reference sequence). CDR3 loop: CASSTDRIGGYTF. The CDR3 DNA reads as TGTGCCAGCAGTACCGACAGGATCGGTGGCTACACCTTC.

This chain uses TRBV5-4 with TRBJ2-3; TRBD1 might be the D (7 bases). This CDR3 contains 17 residues. With 1 base removed from V and 2 bases from J, the gap between germline ends came to 17 bases. Per germline, CDR1 SGHNT and CDR2 YYREEE (reference sequence). CDR3 in DNA: TGTGCCAGCAGCTTGTGGGGGGCAGGGGGGTACACAGATACGCAGTATTTT. Amino acid sequence: CASSLWGAGGYTDTQYF.

J is TRBJ2-1 and V is TRBV6-1; 7 bases agree with TRBD2. Germline V gives CDR1 MNHNS, CDR2 SASEGT. The CDR3 is made up of 13 amino acids. J lost 8 bases, V lost 4 bases, and 5 bases had no gene match. DNA of the CDR3: TGTGCCAGCAGTGGGGGGGGAGCATATGAGCAGTTCTTC. As protein: CASSGGGAYEQFF.

The genes are TRBV23-1 and TRBJ1-5; D not resolved. TRBV23-1 is reported as an ORF; its role is uncertain. The CDR3 spans 13 residues. Trimming shortened V by 1 base and J by 6 bases, and 7 bases separated the two germline ends. CDR3 DNA sequence: TGCGCCAGCAGTCAATTCTTGGTTCAGCCCCAGCATTTT. This encodes CASSQFLVQPQHF.

The genes are TRBV28 and TRBJ2-1, with a weak D call TRBD1 (5 bases). Trimming removed 6 bases from V and 5 bases from J, with 17 bases in between. The CDR3 spans 15 residues. Germline CDR1 reads MDHEN; CDR2 reads SYDVKM. The CDR3 DNA reads as TGTGCCAGCAGACAAAAACCAGGGTGGGACAATGAGCAGTTCTTC. Amino acids: CASRQKPGWDNEQFF.

The genes are TRBV2 and TRBJ1-1; TRBD1 aligns across 11 bases. The ends lost 8 bases at V and 3 bases at J; junction bases unmatched: 14. The length of the CDR3 is 17 residues. Germline assignment: CDR1 SNHLY and CDR2 FYNNEI. CDR3 protein: CASVGTGGDFADTEAFF. CDR3 DNA sequence: TGTGCCAGCGTTGGGACAGGGGGGGATTTTGCGGACACTGAAGCTTTCTTT.

In its sample, this clone was seen a few times. Other DNA sequences within the sample encode an identical CDR3. The J gene is TRBJ2-7, the V gene TRBV2, with D maybe TRBD1 (6 bases). Germline loops: CDR1 SNHLY, CDR2 FYNNEI. The CDR3 is 12 residues long. The ends were cut back, 8 bases at V and 1 base at J, with 9 bases in the middle. CDR3 nucleotide sequence: TGTGCCAGCGGGGGCGGGTCCTACGAGCAGTACTTC. Amino acids: CASGGGSYEQYF.

The chain carries TRBV5-1 and TRBJ2-1; 11 bases line up with TRBD2. The trim removed 5 bases at V and 1 base at J, leaving 8 bases unmatched. The CDR3 extends over 17 amino acids. Germline V gene sequence: CDR1 SGHRS, CDR2 YFSETQ. CDR3 protein: CASRWSTSGISYNEQFF. The DNA of the CDR3 is TGCGCCAGCAGGTGGTCGACTAGCGGGATTTCCTACAATGAGCAGTTCTTC.

The rearrangement links TRBV11-2 to TRBJ2-7; D perhaps matches TRBD2 (5 bases). V dropped 7 bases and J dropped 5 bases, with 18 bases sitting between them. Germline V lookup: CDR1 SGHAT, CDR2 FQNNGV. This CDR3 is 14 amino acids long. CDR3 nucleotide sequence: TGTGCCAGCACCCAGAGAGGGCTGGTCAACGAGCAGTACTTC. Translation gives CASTQRGLVNEQYF.

The chain combines TRBV6-5 with TRBJ1-4; weak D call: TRBD1 (5 bases). The germline gives CDR1 MNHEY, CDR2 SVGAGI. Deletions cut 0 bases from V and 5 bases from J, with 13 bases between. This CDR3 is built from 16 residues. The CDR3 here is CASSYSWGRGNEKLFF. The CDR3 bases are TGTGCCAGCAGTTACTCTTGGGGGAGAGGGAATGAAAAACTGTTTTTT.

The V gene is TRBV28, the J gene TRBJ1-2; 8 positions match TRBD1. Losses at the gene ends were 4 bases for V and 8 bases for J; bases not matched to a gene: 6. The germline CDR1 and CDR2 sequences are MDHEN and SYDVKM. The CDR3 is 13 amino acids. In DNA form, the CDR3 reads TGTGCCAGCAGTTCCAGGGGGCCCAGAGGCTACACCTTC. Its protein is CASSSRGPRGYTF.